This T cell receptor (beta chain) was sequenced in a study of OX40 agonist ivuxolimab in advanced cancers. About the study: Of the patients, three showed partial responses, one with hepatocellular carcinoma and two with cutaneous melanoma. Regarding the study as a whole: Expanded clones belonging to CD8+ T cells outnumbered, on average, those of CD4+.

Points on this clone: The target antigen is unknown.

Clones were sequenced by immunoSEQ multiplex PCR, and TCRdb holds only the in-frame ones, with some missing. There are approximately 90,000 clones in the sample; about 90% occur only once, and approximately 8.4% lies in the top ten. V shed 4 bases and J shed 11 bases, with 11 bases lying between them. The CDR3 sequence is 11 residues long. In germline, CDR1 is SGHAT, CDR2 FQDESV (reference sequence). This clonotype was sampled from an adult with an advanced solid tumor such as melanoma, head and neck, liver or kidney cancer. The rearrangement joins TRBV11-1 to TRBJ1-1; D not resolved. Specimen: CD4+ or CD8+ T cells sorted from blood, collected in a trial of the OX40 agonist ivuxolimab. The CDR3: CASSSFRGAFF. Written as DNA, the CDR3 is TGTGCCAGCAGCTCTTTCCGCGGCGCTTTCTTT. The full variable domain, completed using reference TRBV11-1 and TRBJ1-1, is EAEVAQSPRYKITEKSQAVAFWCDPISGHATLYWYRQILGQGPELLVQFQDESVVDDSQLPKDRFSAERLKGVDSTLKIQPAELGDSAMYLCASSSFRGAFFGQGTRLTVV.